The present TCR beta chain was sequenced within a study of cytomegalovirus exposure and HLA in healthy donors. Overall study findings and caveats: Across HLA loci, a later analysis found differing TCR association rates, with DRB1 most and HLA-C fewest. There was a cluster of highly shared sequence variants that was likely a sequencing artifact. The authors later found most CMV-associated TCR beta chains appeared HLA-restricted.

This clone was seen more than once but under ten times. What it binds is not known. V was pared by 4 bases and J by 5 bases, with 4 bases of the junction left unmatched. The CDR3 is 14 amino acids. Germline lookup yields CDR1 LNHDA and CDR2 SQIVND (reference sequence). The primer mix had 60 Vbeta and 13 Jbeta primers. Sequencing was performed with immunoSEQ multiplex PCR; in TCRdb, only in-frame clones are kept and a portion is missing. The data contain approximately 210,000 clones, around 73% of them singletons. The sample taken for sequencing was PBMCs. V usage is TRBV19 and J usage is TRBJ2-1, with 8 bases aligning to TRBD2. This clonotype was obtained from a young woman in good health and CMV-seropositive. CDR3 protein: CASSRLALNNEQFF. CDR3 nucleotide sequence: TGTGCCAGTAGTAGACTAGCGCTCAACAATGAGCAGTTCTTC.